This T cell receptor (beta chain) was observed in a study of CD8+ T cells in alopecia areata. Extraction of RNA preceded its reverse transcription into cDNA, which served as the sequencing template. Here immunoSEQ multiplex PCR was the method, and the copy in TCRdb shows in-frame clones only, minus some. The sample includes 90,000 to 130,000 clones, 45% to 60% seen only once; the top ten take 23%. Germline V lookup: CDR1 MNHEY, CDR2 SVGAGI. The CDR3 is 12 residues long. Between the trimmed V and J ends, which lost 5 bases and 8 bases, there was a span of 10 bases. A few counts support this clone. The genes are TRBV6-5 and TRBJ2-1; D perhaps matches TRBD1 (5 bases). This clonotype was sampled from a human donor with alopecia areata. Source material: NKG2D-low CD8+ T cells sorted from blood. CDR3 sequence reads: CASSQQGYEQFF. CDR3 in DNA: TGTGCCAGCAGTCAGCAGGGTTATGAGCAGTTCTTC.